Listed below are T cell receptor beta chains from one sample, sequenced in a study of Tregs in tolerant kidney transplant recipients. This table comes from immunoSEQ multiplex PCR, and its TCRdb copy is limited to in-frame clones, with some not included. Of about 64,000 clones listed, roughly 98% are singletons. The source was Tregs from blood, collected before the transplant. The receptors were sampled from a human donor who received a combined kidney and bone marrow transplant. Both conserved end residues are part of each CDR3.

j_gene | v_gene | len | CDR3aa
TRBJ2-3 | TRBV4-2 | 16 | CASSRTTGAFIDTQYF
TRBJ1-5 | TRBV5-1 | 15 | CASSPTGGPGQPQHF
TRBJ2-1 | TRBV29-1 | 14 | CSVGQRSSYNEQFF
TRBJ2-5 | TRBV7-2 | 14 | CASSLGAREVTQYF
TRBJ1-3 | TRBV4-3 | 18 | CASSPVGVGGISGNTIYF
TRBJ1-4 | TRBV4-3 | 15 | CASSQGWTGVEKLFF
TRBJ1-3 | TRBV30 | 19 | CAWQLGDRDYRISGNTIYF
TRBJ2-2 | TRBV5-1 | 14 | CASSLALNTGELFF
TRBJ2-7 | TRBV25-1 | 13 | CASSSTGGSEQYF
TRBJ2-2 | TRBV19 | 16 | CASSIRGLAGAGELFF
TRBJ1-2 | TRBV5-1 | 13 | CASSSQGNYGYTF
TRBJ2-1 | TRBV19 | 15 | CASRGVGARGNEQFF
TRBJ2-2 | TRBV5-6 | 17 | CASSSTGRGMVAGELFF
TRBJ2-5 | TRBV28 | 14 | CASSPKREQETQYF
TRBJ2-1 | TRBV9 | 18 | CASSGAGGGSSSYNEQFF
TRBJ2-1 | TRBV20-1 | 11 | CSASSETKQFF
TRBJ2-7 | TRBV5-1 | 13 | CASSRGHQYEQYF
TRBJ2-7 | TRBV28 | 13 | CASSLTRRGEQYF
TRBJ1-5 | TRBV19 | 13 | CASRPRRYMAQHF
TRBJ2-1 | TRBV2 | 14 | CASSLSRSYNEQFF